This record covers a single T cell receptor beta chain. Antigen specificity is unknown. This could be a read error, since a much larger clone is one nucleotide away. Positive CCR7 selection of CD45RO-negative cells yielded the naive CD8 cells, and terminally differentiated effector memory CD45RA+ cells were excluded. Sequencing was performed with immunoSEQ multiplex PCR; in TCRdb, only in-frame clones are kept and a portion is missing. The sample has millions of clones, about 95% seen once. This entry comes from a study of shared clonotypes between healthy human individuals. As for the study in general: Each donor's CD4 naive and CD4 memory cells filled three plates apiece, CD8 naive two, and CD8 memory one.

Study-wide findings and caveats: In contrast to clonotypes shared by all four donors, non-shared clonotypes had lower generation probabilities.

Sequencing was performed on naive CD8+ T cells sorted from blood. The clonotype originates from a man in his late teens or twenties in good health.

CDR3 in DNA: TGTGCCAGCAGCTTTGAAGGGGCTAACTATGGCTACACCTTC. It yields the protein CASSFEGANYGYTF. The rearrangement joins TRBV11-1 to TRBJ1-2, with D perhaps TRBD1 (5 bases). Germline V gene data show CDR1 as SGHAT and CDR2 as FQDESV (reference sequence). The V gene lost 3 bases and the J gene lost 0 bases, with 8 bases spanning the gap. This CDR3 comprises 14 residues.